This entry lists 29 T cell receptor beta chains sequenced from one sample in a study of T cells in localized non-small cell lung cancer. Only in-frame clones appear in the TCRdb table, and some are missing; sequencing was by immunoSEQ multiplex PCR. In the table there are 23,000 or so clones, about 91% of which are singletons. This sample comprised peripheral blood mononuclear cells, obtained before any cancer treatment. These receptors were collected from a woman aged 40-75 years with stage III lung adenocarcinoma.

In this sample, this clone turned up once. The chain combines TRBV25-1 with TRBJ2-7; D call uncertain. Germline CDR1 MGHDK, CDR2 SYGVNS. The V gene lost 7 bases and the J gene lost 2 bases, with 12 bases spanning the gap. The CDR3 runs to 13 residues. CDR3 in amino acids: CASIPDGAYEQYF. The DNA for the CDR3 is TGTGCCAGCATTCCGGACGGAGCCTACGAGCAGTACTTC.

Only a few counts were recorded for this clone. The chain combines TRBV7-6 with TRBJ1-4; 9 nucleotides line up with TRBD1. This CDR3 has 15 amino acids. In germline, CDR1 is SGHVS, CDR2 FNYEAQ. V was pared by 5 bases and J by 3 bases, with 4 bases of the junction left unmatched. The CDR3: CASSTTGGANEKLFF. CDR3 coding DNA: TGTGCCAGCAGCACAACAGGGGGCGCTAATGAAAAACTGTTTTTT.

V usage is TRBV4-3 and J usage is TRBJ2-5; D possibly uses TRBD1 or TRBD2 (5 bases each). Germline V gene sequence: CDR1 LGHNA, CDR2 YSLEER. The CDR3 has 13 amino acids. Trimming shortened V by 4 bases and J by 5 bases, and 11 bases separated the two germline ends. The CDR3 sequence: CASSLTGAETQYF. For the CDR3, the DNA is TGCGCCAGCAGCCTGACCGGGGCGGAGACCCAGTACTTC.

The chain employs TRBV2 and TRBJ2-7; 7 nucleotides align to TRBD2. The CDR3 extends over 18 amino acids. CDR1 and CDR2 from the germline V gene are SNHLY and FYNNEI. The V segment lost 8 bases and the J segment 3 bases; nucleotides outside the gene matches: 22. This CDR3 is CASAYSTFRTGDYYEQYF. Written as DNA, the CDR3 is TGTGCCAGCGCCTACAGTACATTTCGGACGGGGGACTACTACGAGCAGTACTTC.

The V and J genes are TRBV11-3 and TRBJ2-7; D may be TRBD1 (6 bases). CDR1 is SGHNT and CDR2 is YENEEA in the germline V gene. V was trimmed by 3 bases and J by 6 bases, leaving 12 bases between them. The CDR3 has 13 residues. CDR3 sequence (DNA): TGTGCCAGCAGCTTGGACAGTTCATCCGAGCAGTACTTC. This gives the protein CASSLDSSSEQYF. Looking up the rest from reference TRBV11-3 and TRBJ2-7 gives the full variable domain: EAGVVQSPRYKIIEKKQPVAFWCNPISGHNTLYWYLQNLGQGPELLIRYENEEAVDDSQLPKDRFSAERLKGVDSTLKIQPAELGDSAVYLCASSLDSSSEQYFGPGTRLTVT.

The rearrangement uses TRBV2 and TRBJ2-6; D uncertain. V lost 8 bases and J 0 bases, leaving 8 bases between the germline ends. There are 14 residues in the CDR3. CDR1 is SNHLY, CDR2 FYNNEI, per germline. The CDR3 DNA reads TGTGCCAGCCTTAGGGACTCTGGGGCCAACGTCCTGACTTTC. It is translated as CASLRDSGANVLTF.

This clone was counted between two and nine times. V gene TRBV5-5 combines with J gene TRBJ1-4; D unresolved. The CDR3 spans 16 residues. V lost 2 bases, J lost 7 bases, and 18 bases lay in between. Germline CDR1 reads SGHKS; CDR2 reads YYEKEE (reference sequence). The DNA for the CDR3 is TGTGCCAGCAGCTTAGCGGACTCCCTTCGGGGTGAAAAACTGTTTTTT. It specifies CASSLADSLRGEKLFF.

The V gene is TRBV6-5, the J gene TRBJ1-1; no clear D. This CDR3 is built from 13 residues. Germline V gene data show CDR1 as MNHEY and CDR2 as SVGAGI. V was shortened by 0 bases and J by 11 bases, with 13 bases between the two germline ends. The chain's CDR3 is CASSYSTQTGAFF. The CDR3 bases are TGTGCCAGCAGTTACTCGACGCAAACCGGGGCTTTCTTT.

The rearrangement uses TRBV2 and TRBJ1-4, with a weak D call TRBD1 (5 bases). Germline loops: CDR1 SNHLY, CDR2 FYNNEI. The CDR3 has 16 residues. V was cut by 2 bases and J by 1 base, with 11 bases left in between. The CDR3 is CASSEIRGGTNEKLFF. In DNA form, the CDR3 reads TGTGCCAGCAGTGAAATTCGGGGGGGAACTAATGAAAAACTGTTTTTT.

V gene TRBV15 combines with J gene TRBJ2-7, with TRBD1 as a possible D gene (6 bases). The germline V gene encodes CDR1 LNHNV and CDR2 YYDKDF (reference sequence). This CDR3 is built from 14 residues. V was shortened by 5 bases and J by 2 bases, with 13 bases between the two germline ends. The CDR3, as DNA: TGTGCCACCAGCGTCGCACAGGGCCCCTACGAGCAGTACTTC. This translates into CATSVAQGPYEQYF.

The V and J genes are TRBV5-6 and TRBJ2-7, with TRBD1 matching 8 bases. This CDR3 has 14 residues. Germline trimming cut 4 bases from V and 2 bases from J; bases unmatched to any gene: 5. Germline CDR1 and CDR2: SGHDT and YYEEEE. CDR3: CASSPTGAPYEQYF. The CDR3 nucleotides are TGTGCCAGCAGCCCGACAGGGGCGCCCTACGAGCAGTACTTC.

The CDR3 protein is CASSILGYWGLDSGTPSSYNEQFF. The CDR3 DNA follows: TGTGCCAGTAGTATTTTAGGCTATTGGGGGTTGGATTCCGGGACTCCGAGCTCCTACAATGAGCAGTTCTTC. The chain combines TRBV19 with TRBJ2-1; TRBD2 might be the D (6 bases). This CDR3 has 24 amino acids. CDR1 is LNHDA, CDR2 SQIVND, per germline (reference sequence). The V end was cut by 3 bases, the J end by 0 bases, with 36 bases between.

DNA of the CDR3: TGTGCCAGCAGCTTGCAGGGTCAGCCCCAGCATTTT. Translating it yields CASSLQGQPQHF. The V call is TRBV5-5, the J call TRBJ1-5; possibly TRBD1 for D (5 bases). The V and J ends lost 1 base and 6 bases respectively, with 5 bases between them. CDR1 and CDR2 from the germline V gene are SGHKS and YYEKEE (reference sequence). The CDR3 sequence is 12 residues long. Together with reference TRBV5-5 and TRBJ1-5, the CDR3 gives the full variable domain: DAGVTQSPTHLIKTRGQQVTLRCSPISGHKSVSWYQQVLGQGPQFIFQYYEKEERGRGNFPDRFSARQFPNYSSELNVNALLLGDSALYLCASSLQGQPQHFGDGTRLSIL.

The table lists this clone with a count of one. The J gene is TRBJ2-1, the V gene TRBV9; TRBD2 is a possible D gene (5 bases). The CDR3 extends over 14 amino acids. CDR1 and CDR2 from the germline V gene are SGDLS and YYNGEE. V was trimmed by 3 bases and J by 5 bases, leaving 12 bases between them. CDR3 DNA: TGTGCCAGCAGCGGGGCGGGTTGGAACAATGAGCAGTTCTTC. Encoded protein: CASSGAGWNNEQFF.

Only one count was recorded for this clone. The rearrangement links TRBV5-1 to TRBJ2-7; no clear D. The length of the CDR3 is 14 residues. From germline, CDR1 is SGHRS and CDR2 YFSETQ. V was shortened by 4 bases and J by 2 bases, with 13 bases between the two germline ends. In DNA form, the CDR3 reads TGCGCCAGCAGCCTGGGGAACCCCCCCTACGAGCAGTACTTC. Amino acid sequence: CASSLGNPPYEQYF.

The chain joins TRBV6-5 to TRBJ1-2; D unresolved. Germline lookup yields CDR1 MNHEY and CDR2 SVGAGI. This CDR3 region has 14 residues. Trimming removed 2 bases from V and 0 bases from J, with 7 bases in between. This CDR3 is CASSYVAANYGYTF. The CDR3 bases are TGTGCCAGCAGTTACGTGGCGGCTAACTATGGCTACACCTTC.

This rearrangement joins TRBV6-4 to TRBJ2-2; TRBD2 matches at 10 bases. J gave up 5 bases and V 3 bases, and 3 bases lay outside the gene matches. Germline V gives CDR1 MRHNA, CDR2 SNTAGT. The CDR3 covers 15 residues. Here the CDR3 DNA reads TGTGCCAGCAGTGAACTAGCGGGGAAAACCGGGGAGCTGTTTTTT. Protein: CASSELAGKTGELFF.

The CDR3 nucleotides read TGTGCCAGCAGCTTAATGCCCCCTAGCGGGAGCTTCAGTTACAATGAGCAGTTCTTC. Amino acid sequence: CASSLMPPSGSFSYNEQFF. The rearrangement links TRBV7-6 to TRBJ2-1; 10 nucleotides line up with TRBD2. The CDR3 spans 19 residues. The germline V gene has CDR1 SGHVS and CDR2 FNYEAQ. J lost 4 bases, V lost 2 bases, and 14 bases had no gene match.

The rearrangement uses TRBV23-1 and TRBJ2-5, with 7 nucleotides matching TRBD2. TRBV23-1 falls under the ORF class, with uncertain function. Losses at the gene ends were 4 bases for V and 1 base for J; bases not matched to a gene: 9. This CDR3 contains 16 residues. Written as DNA, the CDR3 is TGCGCCAGCAGTCGGGCCGTGACTAGCTCCCAAGAGACCCAGTACTTC. Translation: CASSRAVTSSQETQYF.

The J gene is TRBJ1-5, the V gene TRBV6-1, with D maybe TRBD1 (5 bases). Germline CDR1 is MNHNS and CDR2 is SASEGT. This CDR3 comprises 15 residues. The V end lost 8 bases, the J end lost 1 base, and 15 bases lay between the germline ends. The CDR3, as DNA: TGTGCCAGCCGGATAGCGGGGGACAGCAATCAGCCCCAGCATTTT. This codes for CASRIAGDSNQPQHF.

This chain joins TRBV5-1 and TRBJ2-3; D gene ambiguous. Trimming stripped 0 bases from V and 7 bases from J, with 15 bases between. The CDR3 runs to 15 residues. The germline CDR1 and CDR2 sequences are SGHRS and YFSETQ. The CDR3 nucleotides are TGCGCCAGCAGCTTGGCACGCGACTCGGCGCATACGCAGTATTTT. It encodes CASSLARDSAHTQYF.

This chain joins TRBV7-8 and TRBJ1-5; 9 nucleotides agree with TRBD1. The CDR3 is 18 amino acids. Germline V lookup: CDR1 SGHVS, CDR2 FQNEAQ. V was clipped by 0 bases and J by 1 base; unmatched bases: 7. The CDR3 sequence: CASSLADQDRGSNQPQHF. The CDR3 coding sequence is TGTGCCAGCAGCTTAGCCGATCAGGACAGGGGAAGCAATCAGCCCCAGCATTTT.

The chain employs TRBV29-1 and TRBJ2-7; maybe TRBD1 (5 bases). Germline loops: CDR1 SQVTM, CDR2 ANQGSEA. The CDR3 contains 12 residues. V was cut by 3 bases and J by 9 bases, with 15 bases left in between. Here the CDR3 DNA reads TGCAGCGTTGATGAGACAGCGCTATGGCAGTACTTC. This codes for CSVDETALWQYF.

The chain uses TRBV19 and TRBJ2-1; 13 nucleotides agree with TRBD2. Germline CDR1 is LNHDA and CDR2 is SQIVND (reference sequence). This CDR3 is 15 amino acids long. V lost 7 bases to trimming and J lost 5 bases; unmatched junction nucleotides: 5. In DNA, the CDR3 is TGTGCCAGTAACCAAGGACTAGCGGGAGACAATGAGCAGTTCTTC. Translated: CASNQGLAGDNEQFF. Supplemented by reference TRBV19 and TRBJ2-1, the full variable domain reads DGGITQSPKYLFRKEGQNVTLSCEQNLNHDAMYWYRQDPGQGLRLIYYSQIVNDFQKGDIAEGYSVSREKKESFPLTVTSAQKNPTAFYLCASNQGLAGDNEQFFGPGTRLTVL.

This clone came up once. The CDR3 region is CASSYSKRVTGELFF. CDR3 bases: TGTGCCAGCAGTTACTCGAAAAGGGTAACCGGGGAGCTGTTTTTT. This sequence joins TRBV6-6 and TRBJ2-2; unclear D gene. Germline V gives CDR1 MNHNY, CDR2 SVGAGI (reference sequence). Trimming left V 0 bases short and J 5 bases short, with 10 bases between. CDR3 size: 15 residues.

The chain employs TRBV20-1 and TRBJ2-3; D is undetermined. V was trimmed by 3 bases and J by 6 bases, leaving 7 bases between them. The CDR3 length is 11 residues. The germline gives CDR1 DFQATT, CDR2 SNEGSKA (reference sequence). The CDR3 loop is CSARRIDTQYF. The DNA for the CDR3 is TGCAGTGCTAGGCGGATCGATACGCAGTATTTT.

The V and J genes are TRBV5-6 and TRBJ1-4; maybe TRBD1 (6 bases). Per germline, CDR1 SGHDT and CDR2 YYEEEE. The CDR3 is made up of 12 amino acids. Trimming shortened V by 2 bases and J by 11 bases, and 10 bases separated the two germline ends. In DNA form, the CDR3 reads TGTGCCAGCAGCTTACAGGGTAGGAAACTGTTTTTT. The encoded protein is CASSLQGRKLFF.

The chain recombines TRBV9 with TRBJ2-1; D is unresolved. The CDR3 consists of 13 residues. Germline CDR1 reads SGDLS; CDR2 reads YYNGEE. Trimming left V 1 base short and J 4 bases short, with 6 bases between. The CDR3 DNA sequence: TGTGCCAGCAGCGTAACGGCGTACAATGAGCAGTTCTTC. Translating it yields CASSVTAYNEQFF. The complete variable domain, with remaining parts taken from reference TRBV9 and TRBJ2-1, reads DSGVTQTPKHLITATGQRVTLRCSPRSGDLSVYWYQQSLDQGLQFLIQYYNGEERAKGNILERFSAQQFPDLHSELNLSSLELGDSALYFCASSVTAYNEQFFGPGTRLTVL.

CDR3: CATWGTGGVYEQYF. For the CDR3, the DNA is TGTGCCACATGGGGGACAGGGGGCGTCTACGAGCAGTACTTC. The gene calls are TRBV28 and TRBJ2-7, with 12 bases identical to TRBD1. The CDR3 is 14 amino acids. V gave up 10 bases and J gave up 3 bases; unmatched junction bases: 7. CDR1 is MDHEN and CDR2 is SYDVKM in the germline V gene.